The source of this T cell receptor beta chain is a study of T cell repertoires in cytomegalovirus infection. On the study more broadly: Recently identified HLA-C-restricted CMV epitopes were among the peptides used. In public TCR beta signatures, there were indications of both CMV infection and matching HLA type.

TCRdb re-called the reads through MiXCR, storing one row per CDR3 protein. The sample shows around 340,000 distinct CDR3 sequences, about 28% of them seen only once. The sample holds many counts of this clonotype. What it binds is unknown. Study results and caveats: Cumulative frequency of public TCR beta families picked out carriers of CMV plus the relevant HLA. Across the ex vivo response, the dominant clonotypes were HLA-C-restricted CMV-specific TCR beta clonotypes.

From germline, CDR1 is SGHVS and CDR2 FNYEAQ. V shed 5 bases and J shed 0 bases, with 18 bases lying between them. CDR3 size: 17 residues. The chain has TRBV7-6 and TRBJ2-3, with no clear D. The sequenced sample was cultured PBMCs, obtained from culture after CMV antigen stimulation. This clonotype was obtained from a human donor in good health (CMV status not recorded). Some clones in this sample may be carry-over from other donors' samples. Here the CDR3 reads CASSPQTLRSSTDTQYF. CDR3 nucleotides: TGTGCCAGCAGCCCTCAGACGTTGCGCTCAAGCACAGATACGCAGTATTTT.